This T cell receptor (beta chain) was retrieved from a study of T cell repertoires in cytomegalovirus infection. Looking at the study overall: Alongside well-studied HLA-B-restricted CMV epitopes, recently identified HLA-C-restricted CMV epitopes were also used. Both a matching HLA type and CMV infection were indicated by public TCR beta signatures.

From the reads, TCRdb called clonotypes with MiXCR, one entry per CDR3 protein. The sample records some 270,000 distinct CDR3 sequences, about 20% being singletons. Study outcomes and limitations: There were HLA-C-restricted CMV-specific TCR beta clonotypes dominating the ex vivo response. Totalled public TCR beta family frequency picked out people who carried CMV plus the relevant HLA.

Regarding this clonotype: Antigen specificity is unknown.

The TCR sequence derives from a human donor in good health (CMV status not recorded). Some clones in this sample may be carry-over from other donors' samples. Sequenced here: cultured PBMCs, sampled from culture after CMV antigen stimulation.

The DNA of the CDR3 is TGTGCCAGCAGTGAACAGGGTTTCAATCAGCCCCAGCATTTT. It is translated as CASSEQGFNQPQHF. The chain recombines TRBV6-1 with TRBJ1-5; perhaps TRBD1 as D (5 bases). CDR1 and CDR2 (germline): MNHNS, SASEGT. The CDR3 extends over 14 amino acids. V was shortened by 2 bases and J by 3 bases, with 8 bases between the two germline ends.